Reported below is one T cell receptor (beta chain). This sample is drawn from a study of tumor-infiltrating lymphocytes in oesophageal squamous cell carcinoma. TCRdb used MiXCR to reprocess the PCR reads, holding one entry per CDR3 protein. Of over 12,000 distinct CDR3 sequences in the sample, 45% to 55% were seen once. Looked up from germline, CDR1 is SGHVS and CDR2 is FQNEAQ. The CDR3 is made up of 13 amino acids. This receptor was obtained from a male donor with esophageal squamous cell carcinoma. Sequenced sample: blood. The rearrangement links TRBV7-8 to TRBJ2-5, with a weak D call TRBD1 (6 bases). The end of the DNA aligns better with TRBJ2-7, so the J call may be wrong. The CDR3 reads CAIPGQNSYEQYF. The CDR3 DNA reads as TGTGCCATTCCGGGACAAAACTCCTACGAGCAGTACTTC.